Below are 23 T cell receptor beta chains sequenced from a single sample in a study of blood T cell repertoires in COVID-19. Only in-frame clones appear in the TCRdb table, and some are missing; sequencing was by immunoSEQ multiplex PCR. In the table there are tens of thousands of clones, 78% of which are singletons. Sequencing was performed on peripheral blood. Receptors were obtained from a man between 60 and 70 years old with COVID-19, enrolled during active disease.

V and J are TRBV2 and TRBJ2-7, with D hard to call. CDR1 and CDR2 from the germline V gene are SNHLY and FYNNEI. V was clipped by 2 bases and J by 2 bases, with 13 bases between them. The CDR3 is made up of 15 amino acids. The chain's CDR3 is CASSEPAESPYEQYF. Written as DNA, the CDR3 is TGTGCCAGCAGTGAACCGGCGGAGAGCCCCTACGAGCAGTACTTC.

The chain uses TRBV3-1 (or the pseudogene TRBV3-2) and TRBJ2-6, with 7 bases aligning to TRBD1. V shed 1 base, J shed 0 bases, and the junction held 12 bases outside the gene matches. CDR1 and CDR2 from the germline V gene are LGHDT and YNNKEL (reference sequence). The CDR3 is 20 residues long. CDR3 coding DNA: TGTGCCAGCAGCCAAGTCCCCGGGACAGCGTCCTCCTCTGGGGCCAACGTCCTGACTTTC. Protein sequence: CASSQVPGTASSSGANVLTF.

This chain joins TRBV6-1 and TRBJ2-2; D is perhaps TRBD2 (6 bases). V was clipped by 6 bases and J by 6 bases, with 11 bases between them. The germline CDR1 and CDR2 sequences are MNHNS and SASEGT. This CDR3 is 13 amino acids long. The CDR3 nucleotides read TGTGCCAGCAGACCGAGCGGGTCCGGGGAGCTGTTTTTT. Protein: CASRPSGSGELFF.

This clone was seen a single time. V gene TRBV2 combines with J gene TRBJ2-5; D is unresolved. Germline values: CDR1 SNHLY, CDR2 FYNNEI. V dropped 2 bases and J dropped 3 bases, with 10 bases sitting between them. The CDR3 contains 14 residues. CDR3 nucleotides: TGTGCCAGCAGTGAATTGACTGCGGAAGAGACCCAGTACTTC. Its translation is CASSELTAEETQYF.

The gene calls are TRBV27 and TRBJ2-7; the D gene is possibly TRBD1 (6 bases). Trimming removed 2 bases from V and 1 base from J, with 15 bases in between. This CDR3 comprises 16 residues. Germline-derived CDR1 and CDR2 are MNHEY and SMNVEV (reference sequence). The CDR3 loop reads CASSLKAGAVSYEQYF. CDR3 DNA sequence: TGTGCCAGCAGTTTAAAAGCAGGGGCCGTATCCTACGAGCAGTACTTC.

The V call is TRBV2, the J call TRBJ1-2, with D uncertain. Germline-derived CDR1 and CDR2 are SNHLY and FYNNEI. This CDR3 is built from 15 residues. Between the trimmed V and J ends, which lost 7 bases and 7 bases, there was a span of 22 bases. CDR3 sequence reads: CASTRGGHSVGGYTF. Here the CDR3 DNA reads TGTGCCAGCACTCGAGGCGGCCACTCCGTTGGTGGCTACACCTTC.

V usage is TRBV6-4 and J usage is TRBJ1-1; a possible D gene is TRBD1 (5 bases). The CDR3 spans 14 residues. From germline, CDR1 is MRHNA and CDR2 SNTAGT. Trimming took off 6 bases at V and 1 base at J, with 12 bases between the two ends. In nucleotides, the CDR3 is TGTGCCAGCAGCCCGACAGCGACGAACACTGAAGCTTTCTTT. Residues: CASSPTATNTEAFF.

The chain couples TRBV27 to TRBJ2-6, with TRBD1 as a possible D gene (5 bases). The CDR3 is 15 amino acids. With 6 bases removed from V and 6 bases from J, the gap between germline ends came to 15 bases. From germline, CDR1 is MNHEY and CDR2 SMNVEV (reference sequence). The CDR3 loop is CASRRQSLEANVLTF. The CDR3 DNA reads TGTGCCAGCAGACGACAGTCTCTGGAGGCCAACGTCCTGACTTTC.

The chain recombines TRBV30 with TRBJ2-5, with D perhaps TRBD2 (5 bases). CDR1 is GTSNPN, CDR2 SVGIG, per germline (reference sequence). This CDR3 has 13 residues. The V end lost 0 bases, the J end lost 2 bases, and 7 bases lay between the germline ends. The CDR3 region is CAWSVGRQETQYF. CDR3 in DNA: TGTGCCTGGAGTGTTGGGAGACAAGAGACCCAGTACTTC.

The rearrangement joins TRBV29-1 to TRBJ1-3, with D unclear. Trimming pared 6 bases from V and 4 bases from J, leaving 7 bases between. CDR3 length: 11 amino acids. CDR1 and CDR2 from the germline V gene are SQVTM and ANQGSEA. This CDR3 reads CSVEGGNTIYF. The CDR3 DNA is TGCAGCGTCGAGGGCGGAAACACCATATATTTT.

The genes are TRBV5-1 and TRBJ2-7, with TRBD2 matching 11 bases. Germline values: CDR1 SGHRS, CDR2 YFSETQ. Trimming removed 4 bases from V and 4 bases from J; junction bases left unmatched: 4. CDR3 length equals 14 residues. In nucleotides, the CDR3 is TGCGCCAGCAGCGCTACTAGCGGGAGATACGAGCAGTACTTC. Translated: CASSATSGRYEQYF.

The gene calls are TRBV29-1 and TRBJ1-2; 12 bases fit TRBD1. The trim removed 7 bases at V and 6 bases at J, leaving 6 bases unmatched. Germline loops: CDR1 SQVTM, CDR2 ANQGSEA. This CDR3 is built from 13 residues. The CDR3 bases are TGCAGCGCCTGGGACAGGGGGCGCGATGGCTACACCTTC. This codes for CSAWDRGRDGYTF.

V gene TRBV11-2 combines with J gene TRBJ2-3, with 10 bases that match TRBD1. Unmatched junction bases numbered 9, after V lost 7 bases and J lost 5 bases. This CDR3 has 15 residues. The germline gives CDR1 SGHAT, CDR2 FQNNGV. CDR3 region: CASNPAGQGRDTQYF. The DNA of the CDR3 is TGTGCCAGCAACCCAGCGGGACAGGGGAGAGATACGCAGTATTTT.

The chain is built from TRBV3-1 (or the pseudogene TRBV3-2) and TRBJ2-1, with 9 bases fitting TRBD2. V shed 4 bases, J shed 6 bases, and the junction held 7 bases outside the gene matches. Germline CDR1 reads LGHDT; CDR2 reads YNNKEL (reference sequence). This CDR3 contains 15 residues. The CDR3 sequence: CASSPSGRQTNEQFF. The CDR3 DNA follows: TGTGCCAGCAGCCCGAGCGGGAGGCAAACCAATGAGCAGTTCTTC.

The V gene is TRBV18, the J gene TRBJ1-1, with D possibly matching TRBD1 (5 bases). V lost 6 bases and J 2 bases, leaving 10 bases between the germline ends. The CDR3 is 13 amino acids. CDR1 and CDR2 (germline): KGHSH, LQKENI. This CDR3 reads CASSQDRNTEAFF. CDR3 bases: TGTGCCAGCTCCCAAGACAGAAACACTGAAGCTTTCTTT. The full variable domain, rest sourced from reference TRBV18 and TRBJ1-1, is NAGVMQNPRHLVRRRGQEARLRCSPMKGHSHVYWYRQLPEEGLKFMVYLQKENIIDESGMPKERFSAEFPKEGPSILRIQQVVRGDSAAYFCASSQDRNTEAFFGQGTRLTVV.

J is TRBJ2-3 and V is TRBV19; 12 bases line up with TRBD2. J was trimmed by 8 bases and V by 6 bases; bases with no gene match: 3. Per germline, CDR1 LNHDA and CDR2 SQIVND (reference sequence). This CDR3 is 13 amino acids long. This CDR3 reads CASSRTSGITQYF. The CDR3 DNA reads as TGTGCCAGTAGCAGGACTAGCGGGATTACGCAGTATTTT.

The chain uses TRBV27 and TRBJ1-2; possibly TRBD1 for D (5 bases). The length of the CDR3 is 15 residues. Germline V CDR1 and CDR2: MNHEY, SMNVEV (reference sequence). V was clipped by 10 bases and J by 7 bases, with 25 bases between them. The CDR3 DNA follows: TGTGCCAACAGGACGTGGGCTGGGTCCCCCGGTGGCTACACCTTC. It yields the protein CANRTWAGSPGGYTF.

This clone has a handful of counts. The chain recombines TRBV7-2 with TRBJ2-1, with 10 bases matching TRBD2. The trim removed 1 base at V and 9 bases at J, leaving 3 bases unmatched. In germline, CDR1 is SGHTA, CDR2 FQGNSA. The CDR3 is made up of 14 amino acids. The CDR3 is CASSLEREGVEQFF. For the CDR3, the DNA is TGTGCCAGCAGCTTAGAGCGGGAGGGTGTTGAGCAGTTCTTC.

The genes are TRBV6-5 and TRBJ1-4; D gene uncertain. V lost 8 bases, J lost 6 bases, and 13 bases lay in between. The germline CDR1 and CDR2 sequences are MNHEY and SVGAGI. The CDR3 extends over 13 amino acids. The CDR3: CASSGKWDEKLFF. The CDR3 nucleotides are TGTGCCAGCTCCGGGAAGTGGGATGAAAAACTGTTTTTT.

This chain joins TRBV10-1 and TRBJ2-1, with 11 bases aligning to TRBD2. Unmatched junction bases numbered 5, after V lost 9 bases and J lost 7 bases. The CDR3 length is 13 residues. From germline, CDR1 is WNHNN and CDR2 SYGVQD (reference sequence). CDR3 nucleotides: TGCGCCAGTAGTAGCGGGAGGGGGAATGAGCAGTTCTTC. Residues: CASSSGRGNEQFF.

The chain carries TRBV6-5 and TRBJ2-5; weak D call: TRBD1 (6 bases). V lost 3 bases and J 5 bases, leaving 13 bases between the germline ends. This CDR3 is built from 14 residues. CDR1 is MNHEY, CDR2 SVGAGI, per germline. The CDR3 DNA reads TGTGCCAGCAGTTATGGTGGGGGCGGGGAGACCCAGTACTTC. This codes for CASSYGGGGETQYF.

The gene calls are TRBV2 and TRBJ1-2, with D possibly TRBD1 on 5 matching bases. This CDR3 is built from 13 residues. Trimming removed 7 bases from V and 8 bases from J, with 17 bases in between. CDR1 is SNHLY, CDR2 FYNNEI, per germline. The CDR3 DNA reads TGTGCCAGCACAGGGCCGGGTCTGCAAGGCTACACCTTC. Residues: CASTGPGLQGYTF.

The chain couples TRBV4-1 to TRBJ1-4; maybe TRBD1 (5 bases). The CDR3 extends over 15 amino acids. From germline, CDR1 is MGHRA and CDR2 YSYEKL. V dropped 4 bases and J dropped 7 bases, with 16 bases sitting between them. CDR3 nucleotides: TGCGCCAGCAGCCGCGGGGCCCTACGGAGTGAAAAACTGTTTTTT. It translates to CASSRGALRSEKLFF.